This T cell receptor (beta chain) derives from a study of identical twins. TCRdb reprocessed the 5' RACE reads with MiXCR, giving one entry per CDR3 protein. This sample has more than 400,000 distinct CDR3 sequences; over 12% occur once, and the top ten carry around 0.48%. The CDR3 length is 13 residues. Germline CDR1 is SGHDN and CDR2 is FVKESK. The germline V and J ends were trimmed by 2 bases and 5 bases, with 9 bases remaining between them. This clonotype was observed at least ten times. The same data also went into a second study, on yellow fever vaccine responses in identical twins.

This rearrangement joins TRBV14 to TRBJ2-5; D perhaps matches TRBD1 (5 bases). The clonotype comes from a young woman in good health. The sequenced material came from CD4+ T cells sorted from blood. CDR3 sequence (DNA): TGTGCCAGCAGCCAAAGGGGTCGGGAGACCCAGTACTTC. It yields the protein CASSQRGRETQYF.